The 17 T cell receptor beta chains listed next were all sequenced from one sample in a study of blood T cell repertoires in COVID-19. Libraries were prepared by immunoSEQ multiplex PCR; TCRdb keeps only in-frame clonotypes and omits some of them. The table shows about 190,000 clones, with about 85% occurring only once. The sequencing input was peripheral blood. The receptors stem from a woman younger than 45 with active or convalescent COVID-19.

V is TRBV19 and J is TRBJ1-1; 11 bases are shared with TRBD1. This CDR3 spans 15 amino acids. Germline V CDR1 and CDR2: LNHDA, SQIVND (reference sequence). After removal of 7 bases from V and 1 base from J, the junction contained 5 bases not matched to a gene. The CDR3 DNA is TGTGCCAGTAAGGGGGACAGGGGGGAGAACACTGAAGCTTTCTTT. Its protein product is CASKGDRGENTEAFF.

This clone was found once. CDR3 in DNA: TGTGCCAGCAGCTTAGTCGATACAGGGTCTAATGAAAAACTGTTTTTT. As protein: CASSLVDTGSNEKLFF. V is TRBV7-9 and J is TRBJ1-4; TRBD1 is a possible D gene (6 bases). The V gene lost 1 base and the J gene lost 3 bases, with 12 bases spanning the gap. CDR3 size: 16 residues. Germline CDR1 SEHNR, CDR2 FQNEAQ (reference sequence).

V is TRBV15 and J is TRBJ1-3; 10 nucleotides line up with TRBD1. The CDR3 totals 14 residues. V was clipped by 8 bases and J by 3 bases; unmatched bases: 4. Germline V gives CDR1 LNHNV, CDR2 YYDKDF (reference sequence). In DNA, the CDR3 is TGTGCCACCGTGACAGGGGGCAGTGGAAACACCATATATTTT. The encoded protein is CATVTGGSGNTIYF.

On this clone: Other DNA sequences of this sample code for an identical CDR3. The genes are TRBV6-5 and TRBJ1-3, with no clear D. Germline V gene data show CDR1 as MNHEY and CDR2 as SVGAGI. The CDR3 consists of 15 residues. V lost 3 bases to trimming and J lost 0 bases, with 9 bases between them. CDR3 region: CASSYSGSSGNTIYF. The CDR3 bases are TGTGCCAGCAGTTATTCCGGGTCCTCTGGAAACACCATATATTTT.

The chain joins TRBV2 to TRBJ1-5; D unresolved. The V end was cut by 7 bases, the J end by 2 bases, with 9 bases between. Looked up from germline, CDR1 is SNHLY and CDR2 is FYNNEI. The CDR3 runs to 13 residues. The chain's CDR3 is CASNEEGNQPQHF. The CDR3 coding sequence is TGTGCCAGCAATGAGGAGGGCAATCAGCCCCAGCATTTT.

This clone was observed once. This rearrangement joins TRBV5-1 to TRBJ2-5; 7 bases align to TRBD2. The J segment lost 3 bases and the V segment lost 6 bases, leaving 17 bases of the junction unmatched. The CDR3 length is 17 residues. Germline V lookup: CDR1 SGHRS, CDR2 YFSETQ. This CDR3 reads CASNRFVAGGKEETQYF. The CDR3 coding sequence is TGCGCCAGCAATCGGTTCGTAGCGGGTGGGAAAGAAGAGACCCAGTACTTC.

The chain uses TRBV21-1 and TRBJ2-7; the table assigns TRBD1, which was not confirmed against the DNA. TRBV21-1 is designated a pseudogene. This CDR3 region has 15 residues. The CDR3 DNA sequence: TGTGCCAGCAGCAAAGTGCAGGGCTCCTCCTACGAGCAGTACTTC. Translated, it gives CASSKVQGSSYEQYF.

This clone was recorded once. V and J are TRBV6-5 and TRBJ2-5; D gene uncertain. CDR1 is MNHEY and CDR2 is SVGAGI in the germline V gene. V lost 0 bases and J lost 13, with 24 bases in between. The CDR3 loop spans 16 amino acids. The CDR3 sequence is CASSYSPPGLTSAGYF. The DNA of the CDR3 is TGTGCCAGCAGTTACTCTCCCCCCGGATTGACGAGCGCCGGGTACTTC.

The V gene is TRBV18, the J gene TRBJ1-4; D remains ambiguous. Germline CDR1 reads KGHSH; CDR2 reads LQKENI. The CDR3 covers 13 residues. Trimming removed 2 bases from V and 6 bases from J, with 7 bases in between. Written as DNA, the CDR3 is TGTGCCAGCTCACCAGGCGCGGATGAAAAACTGTTTTTT. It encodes CASSPGADEKLFF.

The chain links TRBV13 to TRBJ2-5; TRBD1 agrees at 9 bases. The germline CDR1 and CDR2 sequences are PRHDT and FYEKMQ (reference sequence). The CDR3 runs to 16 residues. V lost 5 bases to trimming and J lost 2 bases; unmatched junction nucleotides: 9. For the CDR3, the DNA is TGTGCCAGCAGCCCTATGGGGACAGGGCAGCAAGAGACCCAGTACTTC. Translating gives CASSPMGTGQQETQYF.

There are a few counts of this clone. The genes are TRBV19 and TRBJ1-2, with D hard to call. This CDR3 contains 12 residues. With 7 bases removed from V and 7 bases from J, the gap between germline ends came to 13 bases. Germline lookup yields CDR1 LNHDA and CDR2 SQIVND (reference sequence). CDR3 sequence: CASKEGGLGYTF. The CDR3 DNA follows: TGTGCCAGTAAGGAGGGTGGTCTTGGCTACACCTTC.

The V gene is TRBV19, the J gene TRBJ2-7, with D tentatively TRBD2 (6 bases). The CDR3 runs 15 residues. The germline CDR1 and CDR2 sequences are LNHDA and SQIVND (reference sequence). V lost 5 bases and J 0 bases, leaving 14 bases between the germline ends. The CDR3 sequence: CASSGDSRGSYEQYF. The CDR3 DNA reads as TGTGCCAGTAGTGGGGACTCACGGGGCTCCTACGAGCAGTACTTC.

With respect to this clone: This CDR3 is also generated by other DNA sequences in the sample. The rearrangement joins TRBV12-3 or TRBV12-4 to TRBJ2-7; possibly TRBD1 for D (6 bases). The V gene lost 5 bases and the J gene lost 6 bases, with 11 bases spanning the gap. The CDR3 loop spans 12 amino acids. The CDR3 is CASSLTGFEQYF. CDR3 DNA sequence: TGTGCCAGCAGTCTCACAGGGTTCGAGCAGTACTTC.

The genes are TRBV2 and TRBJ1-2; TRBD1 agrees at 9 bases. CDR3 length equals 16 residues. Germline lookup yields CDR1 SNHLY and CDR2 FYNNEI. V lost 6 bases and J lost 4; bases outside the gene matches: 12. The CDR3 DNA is TGTGCCAGCAGCCCCAGCCTCCGGACAGGGGTCTATGGCTACACCTTC. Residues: CASSPSLRTGVYGYTF.

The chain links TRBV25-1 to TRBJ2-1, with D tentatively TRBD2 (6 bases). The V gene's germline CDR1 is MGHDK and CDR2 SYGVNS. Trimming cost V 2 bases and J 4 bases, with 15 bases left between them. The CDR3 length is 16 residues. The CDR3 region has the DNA TGTGCCAGCAGTGAAACTCTTCCGGGAGCTTACAATGAGCAGTTCTTC. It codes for CASSETLPGAYNEQFF.

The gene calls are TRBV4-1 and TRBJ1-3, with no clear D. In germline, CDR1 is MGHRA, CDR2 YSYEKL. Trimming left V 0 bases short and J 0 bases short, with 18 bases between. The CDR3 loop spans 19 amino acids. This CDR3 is CASSQEWMRRRSSGNTIYF. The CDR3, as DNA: TGCGCCAGCAGCCAAGAATGGATGCGGAGACGGAGCTCTGGAAACACCATATATTTT.

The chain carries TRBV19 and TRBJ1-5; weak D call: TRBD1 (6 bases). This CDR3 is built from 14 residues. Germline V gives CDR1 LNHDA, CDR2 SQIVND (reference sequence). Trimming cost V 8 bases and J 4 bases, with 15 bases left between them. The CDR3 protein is CASLGTPGNQPQHF. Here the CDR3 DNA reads TGTGCCAGTCTCGGGACACCGGGGAATCAGCCCCAGCATTTT.